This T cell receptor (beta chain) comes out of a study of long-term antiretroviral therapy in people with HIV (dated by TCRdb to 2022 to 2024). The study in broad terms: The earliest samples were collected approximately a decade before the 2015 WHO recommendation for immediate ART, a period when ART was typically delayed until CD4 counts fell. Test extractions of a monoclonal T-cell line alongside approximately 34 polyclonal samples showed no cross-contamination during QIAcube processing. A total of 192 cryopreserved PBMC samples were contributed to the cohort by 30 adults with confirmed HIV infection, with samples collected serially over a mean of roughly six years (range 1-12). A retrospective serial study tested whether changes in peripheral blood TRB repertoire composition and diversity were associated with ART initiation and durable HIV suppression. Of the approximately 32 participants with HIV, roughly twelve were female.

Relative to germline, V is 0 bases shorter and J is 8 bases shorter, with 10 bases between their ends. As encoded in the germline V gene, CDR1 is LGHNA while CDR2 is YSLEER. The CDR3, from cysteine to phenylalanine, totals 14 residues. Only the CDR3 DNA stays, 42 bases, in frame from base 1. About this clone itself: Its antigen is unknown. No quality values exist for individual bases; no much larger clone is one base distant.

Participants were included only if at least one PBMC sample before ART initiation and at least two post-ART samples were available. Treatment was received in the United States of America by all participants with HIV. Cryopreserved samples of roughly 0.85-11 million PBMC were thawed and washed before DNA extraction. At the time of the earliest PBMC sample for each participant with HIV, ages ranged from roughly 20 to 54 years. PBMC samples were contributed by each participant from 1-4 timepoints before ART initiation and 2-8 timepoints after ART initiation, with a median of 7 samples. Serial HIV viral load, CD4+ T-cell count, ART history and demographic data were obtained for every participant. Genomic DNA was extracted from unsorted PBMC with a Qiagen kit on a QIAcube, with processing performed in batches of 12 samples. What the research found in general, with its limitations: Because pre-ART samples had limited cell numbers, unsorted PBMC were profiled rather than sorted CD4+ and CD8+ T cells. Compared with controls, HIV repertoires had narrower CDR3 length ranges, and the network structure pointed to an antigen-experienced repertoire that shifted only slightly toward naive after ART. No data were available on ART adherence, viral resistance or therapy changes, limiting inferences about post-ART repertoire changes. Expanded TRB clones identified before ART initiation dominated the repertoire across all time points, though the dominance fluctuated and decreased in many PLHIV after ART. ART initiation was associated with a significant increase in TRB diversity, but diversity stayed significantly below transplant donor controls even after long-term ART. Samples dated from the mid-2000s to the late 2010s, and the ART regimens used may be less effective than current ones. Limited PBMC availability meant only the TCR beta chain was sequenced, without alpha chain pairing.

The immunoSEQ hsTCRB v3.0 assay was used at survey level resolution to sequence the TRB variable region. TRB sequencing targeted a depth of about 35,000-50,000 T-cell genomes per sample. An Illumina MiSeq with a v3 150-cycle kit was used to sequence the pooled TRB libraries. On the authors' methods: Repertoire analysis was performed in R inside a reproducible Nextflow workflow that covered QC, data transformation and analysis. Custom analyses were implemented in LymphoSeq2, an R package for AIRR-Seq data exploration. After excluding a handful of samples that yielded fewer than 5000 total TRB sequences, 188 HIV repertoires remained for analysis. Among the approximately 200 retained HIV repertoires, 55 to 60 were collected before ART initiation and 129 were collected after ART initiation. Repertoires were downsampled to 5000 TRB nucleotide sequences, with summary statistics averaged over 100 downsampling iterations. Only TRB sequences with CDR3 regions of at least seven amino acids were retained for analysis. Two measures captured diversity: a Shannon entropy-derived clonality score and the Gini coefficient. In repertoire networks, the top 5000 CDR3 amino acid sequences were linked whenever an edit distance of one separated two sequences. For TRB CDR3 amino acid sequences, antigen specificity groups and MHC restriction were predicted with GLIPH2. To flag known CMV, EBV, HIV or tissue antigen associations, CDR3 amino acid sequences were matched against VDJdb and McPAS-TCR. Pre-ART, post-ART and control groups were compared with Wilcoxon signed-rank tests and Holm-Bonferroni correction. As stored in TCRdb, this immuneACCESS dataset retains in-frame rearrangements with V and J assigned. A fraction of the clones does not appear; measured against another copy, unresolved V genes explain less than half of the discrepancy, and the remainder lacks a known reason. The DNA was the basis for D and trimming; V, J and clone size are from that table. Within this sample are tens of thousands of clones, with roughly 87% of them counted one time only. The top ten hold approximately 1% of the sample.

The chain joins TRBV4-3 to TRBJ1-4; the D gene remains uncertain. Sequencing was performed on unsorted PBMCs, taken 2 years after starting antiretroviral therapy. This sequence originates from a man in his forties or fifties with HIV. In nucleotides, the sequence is TGCGCCAGCAGCCAAGATGTAGGCTTCGAAAAACTGTTTTTT. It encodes CASSQDVGFEKLFF.